The 10 T cell receptor beta chains below were found in one sample sequenced in a study of blood T cell repertoires in COVID-19. The method was immunoSEQ multiplex PCR; TCRdb's version includes in-frame clones alone and lacks a portion of them. This sample has around 200,000 clones, with almost 90% found just once. The material sequenced was peripheral blood. The origin of the receptors is a man between 18 and 35 years old with active or convalescent COVID-19.

Turning to this clone: A much bigger clone sits one base away, suggesting this may be a read error. The chain employs TRBV27 and TRBJ2-3; TRBD2 aligns across 10 bases. The CDR3 spans 15 residues. With 4 bases clipped from V and 1 base from J, the junction kept 2 bases outside the gene matches. The V gene's germline CDR1 is MNHEY and CDR2 SMNVEV (reference sequence). CDR3 sequence (DNA): TGTGCCAGCAGTTCCGGGACTAGCGGCACAGATACGCAGTATTTT. It is translated as CASSSGTSGTDTQYF.

The rearrangement links TRBV29-1 to TRBJ1-3, with D hard to call. The length of the CDR3 is 12 residues. Trimming took 6 bases from V and 4 from J, leaving 10 bases between them. The germline gives CDR1 SQVTM, CDR2 ANQGSEA. The CDR3: CSVMEQGNTIYF. CDR3 in DNA: TGCAGCGTGATGGAGCAGGGAAACACCATATATTTT.

The chain combines TRBV18 with TRBJ2-7, with 9 bases matching TRBD1. V dropped 3 bases and J dropped 6; count of bases not matched to a gene: 6. The CDR3 loop spans 14 amino acids. Germline loops: CDR1 KGHSH, CDR2 LQKENI. The CDR3 spells CASSPRTGALEQYF. The CDR3 DNA is TGTGCCAGCTCACCTAGGACAGGGGCTCTCGAGCAGTACTTC.

V usage is TRBV6-2 or TRBV6-3 and J usage is TRBJ2-5; D is unresolved. The CDR3 consists of 12 residues. Trimming took off 2 bases at V and 2 bases at J, with 3 bases between the two ends. CDR1 is MNHEY, CDR2 SVGEGT, per germline. CDR3 DNA: TGTGCCAGCAGTTACACTCAAGAGACCCAGTACTTC. This gives the protein CASSYTQETQYF.

The chain couples TRBV18 to TRBJ2-1; 11 bases match TRBD1. Germline-derived CDR1 and CDR2 are KGHSH and LQKENI. The length of the CDR3 is 15 residues. The ends lost 4 bases at V and 4 bases at J; junction bases unmatched: 3. The CDR3 loop is CASSRGTGGYNEQFF. CDR3 bases: TGTGCCAGCTCACGAGGGACAGGGGGGTACAATGAGCAGTTCTTC.

The chain links TRBV7-8 to TRBJ2-3; perhaps TRBD2 as D (5 bases). The CDR3 extends over 14 amino acids. CDR1 is SGHVS and CDR2 is FQNEAQ in the germline V gene. The V end was cut by 5 bases, the J end by 5 bases, with 14 bases between. The CDR3 here is CASSPRAGGDTQYF. The CDR3 DNA reads TGTGCCAGCAGCCCAAGGGCGGGTGGAGATACGCAGTATTTT.

The rearrangement joins TRBV19 to TRBJ2-3, with 8 nucleotides matching TRBD2. Looked up from germline, CDR1 is LNHDA and CDR2 is SQIVND (reference sequence). The CDR3 extends over 14 amino acids. The V segment lost 6 bases and the J segment 3 bases; nucleotides outside the gene matches: 5. In nucleotides, the CDR3 is TGTGCCAGTAGCCTTTTAGCGGGAACAGATACGCAGTATTTT. It is translated as CASSLLAGTDTQYF.

This chain connects TRBV12-3 or TRBV12-4 to TRBJ2-1; 9 positions agree with TRBD2. This CDR3 has 12 amino acids. Losses at the gene ends were 7 bases for V and 10 bases for J; bases not matched to a gene: 5. The CDR3 protein is CASKTLAGEQFF. In DNA form, the CDR3 reads TGTGCCAGCAAAACGCTAGCGGGAGAGCAGTTCTTC.

V gene TRBV18 combines with J gene TRBJ2-1, with 10 positions matching TRBD2. The ends lost 3 bases at V and 6 bases at J; junction bases unmatched: 11. This CDR3 has 17 amino acids. Germline V gene sequence: CDR1 KGHSH, CDR2 LQKENI. In nucleotides, the CDR3 is TGTGCCAGCTCACCCACTTCTAGCGGGAGTTTCAGCAATGAGCAGTTCTTC. This codes for CASSPTSSGSFSNEQFF.

The chain combines TRBV19 with TRBJ1-1, with 11 nucleotides matching TRBD1. CDR1 and CDR2 (germline): LNHDA, SQIVND (reference sequence). Trimming cost V 2 bases and J 5 bases; bases outside gene matches: 7. The CDR3 runs to 16 residues. The CDR3 DNA sequence: TGTGCCAGTAGTATACGGACAGGGGGCGTCCTTACTGAAGCTTTCTTT. The encoded protein is CASSIRTGGVLTEAFF.